Listed below are T cell receptor beta chains from one sample, sequenced in a study of blood T cell repertoires in COVID-19. Assay: immunoSEQ multiplex PCR; the TCRdb copy retains only in-frame clones and omits some. The repertoire holds 100,000 to 150,000 clones, with about four fifths as singletons. Sequencing was performed on peripheral blood. The receptors here all came from a man in his 60s with acute or convalescent COVID-19. Each CDR3 is given with its conserved first and last residue. A D gene is named only where the DNA matches it firmly. Size is stated for part of the rows, as once, few or many counts, or as a class when the clone is expanded.

clone size | D gene | J gene | V gene | CDR3 protein | CDR3 DNA
. | TRBD1 | TRBJ1-3 | TRBV19 | CASSILIRTGTTGSGNTIYF | TGTGCCAGTAGTATTTTAATCCGGACAGGGACGACCGGCTCTGGAAACACCATATATTTT
. | TRBD1 | TRBJ2-6 | TRBV10-3 | CAIRSGTGFSGANVLTF | TGTGCCATCAGGTCCGGGACAGGCTTCTCTGGGGCCAACGTCCTGACTTTC
few | TRBD1 | TRBJ1-2 | TRBV28 | CASSWGTGYGYTF | TGTGCCAGCAGTTGGGGGACAGGCTATGGCTACACCTTC
. | . | TRBJ1-4 | TRBV4-1 | CASSQGALVAEKLFF | TGCGCCAGCAGCCAAGGGGCGCTGGTGGCTGAAAAACTGTTTTTT
. | TRBD1 | TRBJ1-1 | TRBV24-1 | CATSASRGQNTEAFF | TGTGCCACCAGTGCGTCCAGGGGGCAGAACACTGAAGCTTTCTTT
. | TRBD2 | TRBJ2-1 | TRBV19 | CASSPISGEGLNEQFF | TGTGCCAGTAGTCCGATTAGCGGGGAGGGCCTGAATGAGCAGTTCTTC
many | TRBD1 | TRBJ1-4 | TRBV5-1 | CASSLGGTEGSGKLFF | TGCGCCAGCAGCTTAGGCGGGACAGAAGGGTCTGGAAAACTGTTTTTT
. | TRBD2 | TRBJ2-1 | TRBV19 | CASSIRDGTSLHEQFF | TGTGCCAGTAGTATACGGGACGGGACTAGTCTCCATGAGCAGTTCTTC
. | TRBD1 | TRBJ2-7 | TRBV18 | CASSPGSGTVLYEQYF | TGTGCCAGCTCACCCGGCTCCGGGACAGTTTTATACGAGCAGTACTTC
. | . | TRBJ2-6 | TRBV21-1 | CASSHQGDRGRICASGANVLTF | TGTGCCAGCAGCCACCAGGGAGACAGGGGGCGCATTTGTGCGTCTGGGGCCAACGTCCTGACTTTC
. | TRBD2 | TRBJ2-2 | TRBV18 | CASSPTASGSNTGELFF | TGTGCCAGCTCACCAACGGCGAGCGGGAGTAACACCGGGGAGCTGTTTTTT
. | . | TRBJ2-1 | TRBV2 | CASSLTAFSYNEQFF | TGTGCCAGCAGTCTGACAGCGTTCTCCTACAATGAGCAGTTCTTC
once | TRBD1 | TRBJ1-5 | TRBV7-9 | CASSPQGALNQPQHF | TGTGCCAGCAGCCCCCAGGGGGCCCTCAATCAGCCCCAGCATTTT
once | . | TRBJ1-4 | TRBV30 | CAWSRGRAPNEKLFF | TGTGCCTGGAGTAGGGGGAGGGCTCCGAATGAAAAACTGTTTTTT
. | TRBD2 | TRBJ2-7 | TRBV18 | CASSPAAAGKSGEQYF | TGTGCCAGCTCACCCGCGGCAGCGGGAAAATCTGGCGAGCAGTACTTC
. | . | TRBJ2-3 | TRBV28 | CASSKLEDTQYF | TGTGCCAGCAGCAAACTAGAGGATACGCAGTATTTT
. | . | TRBJ2-5 | TRBV18 | CASSPILAAKETQYF | TGTGCCAGCTCACCAATTTTAGCGGCAAAAGAGACCCAGTACTTC
. | TRBD2 | TRBJ2-5 | TRBV20-1 | CSASALAGDIQETQYF | TGCAGTGCTAGTGCACTAGCGGGAGATATCCAAGAGACCCAGTACTTC
. | . | TRBJ1-3 | TRBV4-1 | CASSQDGSPRRGNTIYF | TGCGCCAGCAGCCAAGATGGTAGCCCGAGGAGGGGAAACACCATATATTTT
. | . | TRBJ1-1 | TRBV29-1 | CSVARGGGTEAFF | TGCAGCGTTGCCCGGGGAGGTGGCACTGAAGCTTTCTTT
once | TRBD2 | TRBJ2-1 | TRBV29-1 | CSVQEPGLAGNEQFF | TGCAGCGTTCAAGAGCCGGGACTAGCGGGCAATGAGCAGTTCTTC
. | TRBD2 | TRBJ2-2 | TRBV30 | CAWSGLAGANTGELFF | TGTGCCTGGAGTGGACTAGCGGGAGCCAACACCGGGGAGCTGTTTTTT
. | TRBD1 | TRBJ1-4 | TRBV2 | CASSEAEGADEKLFF | TGTGCCAGCAGTGAAGCGGAGGGGGCGGATGAAAAACTGTTTTTT
. | . | TRBJ2-3 | TRBV5-1 | CASNAGWDTQYF | TGCGCCAGCAATGCGGGATGGGATACGCAGTATTTT
. | . | TRBJ2-5 | TRBV2 | CASTPGSFRQETQYF | TGTGCCAGCACACCCGGGAGTTTTCGTCAAGAGACCCAGTACTTC
. | . | TRBJ2-7 | TRBV6-4 | CASSDRSSYEQYF | TGTGCCAGCAGTGACAGGAGCTCCTACGAGCAGTACTTC
. | TRBD2 | TRBJ2-1 | TRBV2 | CASALAGRHNEQFF | TGTGCCAGCGCTCTAGCGGGACGGCACAATGAGCAGTTCTTC
. | . | TRBJ1-4 | TRBV11-2 | CASSRGGAGEKLFF | TGTGCCAGCAGCCGCGGGGGGGCCGGTGAAAAACTGTTTTTT
. | TRBD1 | TRBJ1-5 | TRBV6-9 | CASSLDRANNQPQHF | TGTGCCAGCAGTTTGGACAGGGCTAACAATCAGCCCCAGCATTTT
. | . | TRBJ1-1 | TRBV14 | CASSPRPGTEAFF | TGTGCCAGCAGCCCACGTCCGGGGACTGAAGCTTTCTTT
. | . | TRBJ1-3 | TRBV18 | CASSPGRVAGNTIYF | TGTGCCAGCTCACCTGGCCGGGTAGCTGGAAACACCATATATTTT
. | . | TRBJ2-3 | TRBV27 | CASSLPSGGRTDTQYF | TGTGCCAGCAGTCTTCCTTCAGGGGGGAGGACAGATACGCAGTATTTT
. | TRBD1 | TRBJ1-4 | TRBV5-1 | CASSLTGQGNEKLFF | TGCGCCAGCAGCTTAACGGGACAGGGTAATGAAAAACTGTTTTTT
few | . | TRBJ1-4 | TRBV19 | CASSQGSHEKLFF | TGTGCCAGTAGTCAGGGAAGTCATGAAAAACTGTTTTTT
. | . | TRBJ2-5 | TRBV5-5 | CASSPTRETQYF | TGTGCCAGCAGCCCGACTCGGGAGACCCAGTACTTC
. | . | TRBJ1-6 | TRBV4-2 | CASSQDRGSSHNSPLHF | TGTGCCAGCAGCCAAGATAGGGGGTCCTCGCATAATTCACCCCTCCACTTT
. | TRBD2 | TRBJ2-1 | TRBV13 | CASSGRDYWPINEQFF | TGTGCCAGCAGCGGGAGGGACTACTGGCCTATCAATGAGCAGTTCTTC
many | TRBD1 | TRBJ1-2 | TRBV4-1 | CASSQPGQGASGYTF | TGCGCCAGCAGCCAGCCGGGACAGGGGGCTTCTGGCTACACCTTC
. | . | TRBJ1-2 | TRBV24-1 | CATSDTGGSYGYTF | TGTGCCACCAGTGATACCGGGGGAAGCTATGGCTACACCTTC
. | . | TRBJ1-1 | TRBV25-1 | CASKSRKNTEAFF | TGTGCCAGCAAGAGCAGGAAGAACACTGAAGCTTTCTTT
. | TRBD2 | TRBJ2-4 | TRBV19 | CASSERTSVPAKNIQYF | TGTGCCAGTAGTGAAAGGACTAGCGTACCAGCCAAAAACATTCAGTACTTC
. | . | TRBJ1-1 | TRBV7-3 | CASSLNAPPNTEAFF | TGTGCCAGCAGCTTAAACGCGCCCCCGAACACTGAAGCTTTCTTT
few | TRBD1 | TRBJ1-4 | TRBV28 | CASSSLWEPDGTGTTNEKLFF | TGTGCCAGCAGTTCGTTATGGGAACCAGACGGGACAGGGACAACTAATGAAAAACTGTTTTTT
. | TRBD2 | TRBJ2-3 | TRBV14 | CASSYGLVDTQYF | TGTGCCAGCAGCTACGGACTAGTCGATACGCAGTATTTT
. | TRBD1 | TRBJ2-2 | TRBV6-5 | CASSPTGVRTGELFF | TGTGCCAGCAGCCCCACAGGGGTACGCACCGGGGAGCTGTTTTTT
. | TRBD2 | TRBJ2-7 | TRBV7-7 | CASSQGVAGAHEQYF | TGTGCTAGCAGCCAGGGTGTAGCGGGAGCTCACGAGCAGTACTTC